This T cell receptor beta chain was retrieved from a study of cytomegalovirus exposure and HLA in healthy donors. Amplification used 60 Vbeta primers and 13 Jbeta primers. The table came from immunoSEQ multiplex PCR; TCRdb's copy has only in-frame clones and leaves some out. The repertoire holds 110,000 or so clones, with less than 85% as singletons. The CDR3 length is 14 residues. Germline V gene data show CDR1 as GTSNPN and CDR2 as SVGIG (reference sequence). Trimming took 1 base from V and 10 from J; bases not matched to a gene: 7. The clonotype was recovered from a man in his forties in good health and CMV-seropositive. The sequenced sample consisted of PBMCs. The chain is built from TRBV30 and TRBJ1-6; 7 bases map to TRBD1. The CDR3 nucleotides read TGTGCCTGGAGTGGGGACAGATGGGGGTCACCCCTCCACTTT. Amino acids: CAWSGDRWGSPLHF.